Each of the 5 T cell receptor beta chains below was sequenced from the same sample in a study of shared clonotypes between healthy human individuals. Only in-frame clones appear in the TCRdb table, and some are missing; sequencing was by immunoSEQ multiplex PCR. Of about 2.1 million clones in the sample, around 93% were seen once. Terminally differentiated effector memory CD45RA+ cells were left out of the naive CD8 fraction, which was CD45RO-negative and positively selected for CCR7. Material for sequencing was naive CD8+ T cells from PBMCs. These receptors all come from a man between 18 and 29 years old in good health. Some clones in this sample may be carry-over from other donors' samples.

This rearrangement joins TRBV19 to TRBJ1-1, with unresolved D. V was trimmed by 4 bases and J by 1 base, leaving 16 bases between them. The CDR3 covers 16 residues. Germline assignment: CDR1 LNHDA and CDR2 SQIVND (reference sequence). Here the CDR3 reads CASSTPAEEWNTEAFF. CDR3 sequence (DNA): TGTGCCAGTAGTACCCCGGCTGAGGAGTGGAACACTGAAGCTTTCTTT. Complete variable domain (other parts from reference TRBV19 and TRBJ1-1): DGGITQSPKYLFRKEGQNVTLSCEQNLNHDAMYWYRQDPGQGLRLIYYSQIVNDFQKGDIAEGYSVSREKKESFPLTVTSAQKNPTAFYLCASSTPAEEWNTEAFFGQGTRLTVV.

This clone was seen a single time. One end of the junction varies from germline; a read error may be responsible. The CDR3 DNA reads TGTGCCAGCAGCTTGGTCCACAGTGGCTTCACCTTC. This gives the protein CASSLVHSGFTF. This chain connects TRBV5-6 to TRBJ1-2; D gene unclear. The CDR3 length is 12 residues. Germline-derived CDR1 and CDR2 are SGHDT and YYEEEE.

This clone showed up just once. The CDR3 DNA follows: TGTGCCAGCAGCGCCTCCAGTGCCCCCTCCTACAATGAGCAGTTCTTC. Amino acid sequence: CASSASSAPSYNEQFF. The V gene is TRBV9, the J gene TRBJ2-1, with D uncertain. The germline V gene encodes CDR1 SGDLS and CDR2 YYNGEE. The CDR3 has 16 amino acids. V lost 3 bases, J lost 0 bases, and 13 bases lay in between.

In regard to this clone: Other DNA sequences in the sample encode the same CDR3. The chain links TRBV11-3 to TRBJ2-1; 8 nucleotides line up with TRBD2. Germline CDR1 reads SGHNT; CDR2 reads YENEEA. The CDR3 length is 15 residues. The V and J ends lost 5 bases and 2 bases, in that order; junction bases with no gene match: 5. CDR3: CASSPSGGPYNEQFF. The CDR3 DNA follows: TGTGCCAGCAGCCCGTCGGGAGGGCCCTACAATGAGCAGTTCTTC.

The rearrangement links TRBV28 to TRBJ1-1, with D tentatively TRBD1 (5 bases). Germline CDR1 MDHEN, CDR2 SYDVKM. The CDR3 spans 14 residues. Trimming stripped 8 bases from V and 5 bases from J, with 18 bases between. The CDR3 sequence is CASRSGGVETEAFF. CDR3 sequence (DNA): TGTGCCAGCCGTTCTGGGGGGGTTGAGACTGAAGCTTTCTTT.